This TCR beta chain came from a study of blood T cell repertoires in COVID-19. Sequenced by immunoSEQ multiplex PCR; TCRdb stores in-frame clones only, minus some. The sample consists of fewer than 20,000 clones, roughly four fifths of them appearing once. This TCR was recovered from a man at least 80 years old with active COVID-19. Material for sequencing was peripheral blood.

Here the CDR3 reads CASSQVAASQETQYF. The CDR3 nucleotides are TGCGCCAGCAGCCAAGTTGCGGCAAGTCAAGAGACCCAGTACTTC. V is TRBV4-1 and J is TRBJ2-5; no definite D call. The CDR3 is 15 amino acids. Trimming removed 1 base from V and 2 bases from J, with 11 bases in between. CDR1 and CDR2 (germline): MGHRA, YSYEKL.